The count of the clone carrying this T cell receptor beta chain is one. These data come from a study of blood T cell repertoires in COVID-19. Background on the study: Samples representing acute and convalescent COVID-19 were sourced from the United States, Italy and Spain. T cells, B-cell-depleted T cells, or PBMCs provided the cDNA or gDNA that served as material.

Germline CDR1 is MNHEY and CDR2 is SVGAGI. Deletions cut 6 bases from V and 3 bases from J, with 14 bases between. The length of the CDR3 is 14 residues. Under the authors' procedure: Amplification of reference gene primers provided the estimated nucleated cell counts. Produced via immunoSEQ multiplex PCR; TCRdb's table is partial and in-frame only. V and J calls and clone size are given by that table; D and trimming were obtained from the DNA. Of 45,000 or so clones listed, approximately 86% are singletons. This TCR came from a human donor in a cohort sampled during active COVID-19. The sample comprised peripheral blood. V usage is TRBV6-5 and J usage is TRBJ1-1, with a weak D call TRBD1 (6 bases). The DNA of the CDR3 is TGTGCCAGCAGCCCAGGGGTTTGGGACACTGAAGCTTTCTTT. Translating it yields CASSPGVWDTEAFF.